This T cell receptor (beta chain) is drawn from a study of vaccination effects on CD4 cells after COVID-19 (dated by TCRdb to 2021 to 2024). Looking at the study overall: Post-vaccine samples across the study were collected a median of 72 days after the second dose, with a range of 14 to 241. A total of 10 COVID-19 convalescent patients and several SARS-CoV-2-naive healthy vaccine recipients were included in the full study. The study compared SARS-CoV-2 spike-specific CD4+ TCR repertoires before and after mRNA vaccination in COVID-19 convalescent patients and infection-naive vaccine recipients. Cultures from other donors in the study were sequenced with the Oncomine TCR Beta short-read assay on an Illumina iSeq 100. What the authors observed across the whole study: The study was limited by a small number of convalescent patients and lacked early post-infection timepoints. Clones induced by infection and clones induced by vaccination both contracted markedly at late timepoints after vaccination, which fits with T cell responses waning over time. Among healthy vaccine recipients, nearly all vaccine-induced clones were SARS-CoV-2 mono-reactive, and only 1 of 255 was cross-reactive with common cold coronaviruses.

This clone was detected once. Its antigen remains undetermined. Per-base quality was not reported, and no clone a single base away is much larger than it. The ViraFEST assay stimulated PBMC with viral peptide pools and then used TCR sequencing to identify antigen-specific CD4+ T cell clonotypes by expansion. After less than 13 days of culture, CD4+ T cells were isolated with the EasySep CD4+ T cell isolation kit. Each participant received two doses of an mRNA SARS-CoV-2 vaccine, either BNT162b2 or mRNA-1273. None of the healthy vaccine recipients had a prior SARS-CoV-2 infection, which was confirmed by nucleocapsid antibody tests that came back negative both before and after vaccination. Each well held 1.5 million to 2.5 million PBMC cultured in IMDM containing about 5.4% human AB serum, 8.5 to 10 IU/ml IL-2 and gentamicin, along with about 9.5 ug/ml peptides. On days 3 and 7, half of the culture medium was replaced with fresh IL-2-containing medium. Unless noted otherwise, every peptide stimulation condition was grown in triplicate wells. Using Ficoll-Paque Plus gradient centrifugation, PBMC were separated from whole blood and then either used fresh or cryopreserved at -140C. The overlapping peptide pools covered the spike proteins of SARS-CoV-2 as well as those of the common cold coronaviruses HCoV-NL63, HCoV-OC43 and HCoV-229E. The QIAamp micro DNA kit was used to extract genomic DNA from the cultured CD4+ T cells.

The CDR3 spans 14 residues, from the cysteine through the phenylalanine. Only the CDR3 portion is preserved as DNA: 42 bases, with reading frame beginning at the first base. The library relied on the immunoSEQ multiplex PCR assay. DNA from the cultured and isolated CD4+ T cells underwent TCR beta CDR3 sequencing. The paper's processing steps were these. The analysis removed non-productive TCR sequences, trimmed reads to the CDR3 region, and retained only CDR3s that were 7 or more amino acids long. The MANAFEST web app was used to pick out antigen-specific clonotypes by comparing their expansion in peptide wells with that in reference cultures. For clones to be considered positive, expansion at FDR<0.05 versus reference and all other wells, an odds ratio above 5, and a frequency above 0.1% in two replicate wells were required. Cross-reactive clonotypes were defined as significantly expanded in SARS-CoV-2 spike wells and in at least one common cold coronavirus spike condition. Using the stringdist R package, CDR3 similarity was measured by Levenshtein distance, and unrooted trees were constructed with ape in R 3.6.1. In TCRdb, the immuneACCESS table is reduced to in-frame sequences with V and J assigned. These tables do not hold every clone; where another copy was compared, an unresolved V gene accounts for under half, and the others remain unexplained. The DNA was the basis for D and trimming; V, J and clone size are from that table. For this sample there are about 28,000 clones; more than 60% appear just once. 10% to 13% of the sample rests with the top ten.

This TCR was recovered from a human donor who received a COVID-19 vaccine. Recombination joined TRBV12-2 with TRBJ2-3; the D call of TRBD2 is as the table states it, not checked on the DNA. TRBV12-2 is designated a pseudogene. The specimen was CD4+ T cells from PBMCs cultured with HCoV-NL63 spike peptides, collected after COVID-19 vaccination. The cell subset or site tag for this specimen amounts to: HCoV-NL63 spike overlapping peptide pool stimulation. CDR3 sequence: CAPAEGEVPDTQYF. In nucleotide form, the sequence is TGTGCCCCCGCAGAGGGAGAGGTTCCAGATACGCAGTATTTT.